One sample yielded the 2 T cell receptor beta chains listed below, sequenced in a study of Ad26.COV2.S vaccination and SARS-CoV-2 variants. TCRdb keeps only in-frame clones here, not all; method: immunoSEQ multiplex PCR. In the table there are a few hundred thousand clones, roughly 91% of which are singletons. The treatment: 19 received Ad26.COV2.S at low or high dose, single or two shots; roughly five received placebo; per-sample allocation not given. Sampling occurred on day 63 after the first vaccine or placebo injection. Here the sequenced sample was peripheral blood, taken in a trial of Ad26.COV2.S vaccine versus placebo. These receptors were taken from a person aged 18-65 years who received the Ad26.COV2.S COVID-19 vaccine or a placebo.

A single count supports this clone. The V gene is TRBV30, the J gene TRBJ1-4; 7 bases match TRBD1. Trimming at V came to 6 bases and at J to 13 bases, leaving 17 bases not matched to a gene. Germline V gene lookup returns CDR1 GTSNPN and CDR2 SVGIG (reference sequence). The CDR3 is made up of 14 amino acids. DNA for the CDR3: TGTGCCTGCCTCTCCGGGACAGTGTCCGTTCGACTGTTTTTT. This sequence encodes CACLSGTVSVRLFF.

The CDR3 DNA follows: TGTGCCAGCAGCCCCCATAGCGCCACTAGCACAGATACGCAGTATTTT. Amino acids: CASSPHSATSTDTQYF. The rearrangement joins TRBV9 to TRBJ2-3; a weak D match, TRBD2 (5 bases). Germline-derived CDR1 and CDR2 are SGDLS and YYNGEE. There are 16 residues in the CDR3. The V gene lost 4 bases and the J gene lost 0 bases, with 15 bases spanning the gap. Using reference TRBV9 and TRBJ2-3 for the parts outside the CDR3, the full variable domain is DSGVTQTPKHLITATGQRVTLRCSPRSGDLSVYWYQQSLDQGLQFLIQYYNGEERAKGNILERFSAQQFPDLHSELNLSSLELGDSALYFCASSPHSATSTDTQYFGPGTRLTVL.